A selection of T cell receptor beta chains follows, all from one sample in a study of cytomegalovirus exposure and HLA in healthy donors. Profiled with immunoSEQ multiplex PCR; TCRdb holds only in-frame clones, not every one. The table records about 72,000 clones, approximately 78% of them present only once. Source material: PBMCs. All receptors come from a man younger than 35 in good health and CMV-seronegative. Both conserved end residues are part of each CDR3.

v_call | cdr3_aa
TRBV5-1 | CASSTDRAYNSPLHF
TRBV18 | CASSLWTASMNTEAFF
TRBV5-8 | CASSFSVNTEAFF
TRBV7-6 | CASSSTTGRDIFEQYF
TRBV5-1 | CASKSLGTGGDEQYF
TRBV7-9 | CASSFGGRVNQPQHF
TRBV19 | CASSFFLGKPPDTQYF
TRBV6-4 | CASRDTSKNTEAFF
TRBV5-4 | CASSLGTEETQYF
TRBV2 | CASFPDRVSAEAFF
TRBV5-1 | CASSRQKMNTEAFF
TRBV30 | CAWSVIGDWEVGANVLTF
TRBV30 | CAWSLELARYEQYF
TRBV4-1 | CASSLPSGSGNTIYF
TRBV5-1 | CASSEGTGGYEQYF
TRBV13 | CASSLGVSLSYF
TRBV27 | CASGQMGKNIQYF
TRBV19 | CASRVSIDYSGNTIYF
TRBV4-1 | CASSHPKRGLVETQYF
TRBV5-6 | CASSYRFGNQPQRF
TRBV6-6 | CASSYSGTGTYEQYF
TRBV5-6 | CASSLRSGNQPQHF
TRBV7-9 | CASRPKDRVGTEAFF
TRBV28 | CASVTGTTYEQYF
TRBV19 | CASSSGGLSYEQYF
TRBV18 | CASSLQRETQYF
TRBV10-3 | CAIRPDRSTNEKLFF
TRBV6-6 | CASSYSTGGGGTEAFF
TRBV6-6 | CASSQSGASFYEQYF
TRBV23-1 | CASSYRDSYRGNQPQHF
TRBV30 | CAWSVIGDYGNQPQHF
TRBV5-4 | CASRNLASTDTQYF
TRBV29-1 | CSVGLAGSTDTQYF
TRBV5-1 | CASRVSSYEQYF
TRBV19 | CASMAGDYSNQPQHF
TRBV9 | CASSVNRAGNTGELFF
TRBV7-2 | CASSSSGGGGTDTQYF
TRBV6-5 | CASSFGPNEKLFF
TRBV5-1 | CASSSLAGTEETQYF
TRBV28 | CASSSGQPNTEAFF
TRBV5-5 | CASSYIPGQGNEKLFF
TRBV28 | CASSIPGLPFEQFF
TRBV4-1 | CASSQAAPGQGAGYTF
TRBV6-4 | CASSDSRRGQGGKETQYF
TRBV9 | CASSVSGVGVAEAFF
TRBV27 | CASSSHYEQYF
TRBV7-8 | CASSPRDRGEWSGNTIYF
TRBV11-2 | CASSLAGKRGYTF
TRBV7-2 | CASSLDGTGELFF
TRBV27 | CASRGGAGGLYETQYF
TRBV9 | CASSVDFSGGSQETQYF
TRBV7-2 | CASSRDSSYNSPLHF
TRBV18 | CASRTSGGGTGELFF